This passage covers 6 T cell receptor beta chains from one sample sequenced in a study of CD4 T cells in relation to SARS-CoV-2 and coronaviruses (dated by TCRdb to the early 2020s). CD4+ T cells from unexposed donors were collected before the COVID-19 pandemic (2011-2018). After about 10 days of culture, CD4+ T cells were isolated with the EasySep CD4+ T cell isolation kit. The antigens these receptors bind are not known. The receptor library was made with the immunoSEQ multiplex PCR assay. TCRdb carries this immuneACCESS record with in-frame sequences only. Its versions omit some clonotypes, under half of them owing to an unresolved V gene in the studies checked, with the rest unexplained. This sample lists about 29,000 clones; roughly 78% were detected once. The top ten clones comprise roughly 12% of the sample. Specimen: CD4+ T cells from PBMCs, cultured in vitro. The receptors here all came from a human donor in good health.

The table lists this clone with a few counts. This rearrangement joins TRBV7-8 to TRBJ1-1; TRBD1 is a possible D gene (5 bases). The CDR3 consists of 17 residues. V was trimmed by 5 bases and J by 4 bases, leaving 23 bases between them. Germline CDR1 SGHVS, CDR2 FQNEAQ. The CDR3, as DNA: TGTGCCAGCAGCCCCTCCGGTGTGGGACCCGGTGGCACTGAAGCTTTCTTT. It codes for CASSPSGVGPGGTEAFF. The variable domain in full, completed from reference TRBV7-8 and TRBJ1-1, reads GAGVSQSPRYKVAKRGQDVALRCDPISGHVSLFWYQQALGQGPEFLTYFQNEAQLDKSGLPSDRFFAERPEGSVSTLKIQRTQQEDSAVYLCASSPSGVGPGGTEAFFGQGTRLTVV.

The chain carries TRBV4-3 and TRBJ1-2, with a weak D call TRBD1 (5 bases). With 2 bases removed from V and 8 bases from J, the gap between germline ends came to 18 bases. There are 15 residues in the CDR3. Germline V gene data show CDR1 as LGHNA and CDR2 as YSLEER. CDR3 sequence: CASSQWIGQGAGYTF. CDR3 nucleotides: TGCGCCAGCAGCCAATGGATCGGCCAAGGGGCCGGCTACACCTTC.

This clone is a singleton in its sample. This chain joins TRBV7-8 and TRBJ1-1; TRBD1 matches at 8 bases. The J segment lost 8 bases and the V segment lost 3 bases, leaving 11 bases of the junction unmatched. CDR1 is SGHVS, CDR2 FQNEAQ, per germline. This CDR3 spans 15 amino acids. DNA for the CDR3: TGTGCCAGCAGCTTCTCTCAGGGGGCAGGTTCGGAAGCTTTCTTT. Protein: CASSFSQGAGSEAFF.

This clone has a handful of counts. DNA for the CDR3: TGTGCCAGCAGTCGACAGGGCCACTATGGCTACACCTTC. This gives the protein CASSRQGHYGYTF. The V call is TRBV12-3 or TRBV12-4, the J call TRBJ1-2, with 7 bases fitting TRBD1. Unmatched junction bases numbered 3, after V lost 5 bases and J lost 3 bases. There are 13 residues in the CDR3.

The J gene is TRBJ2-3, the V gene TRBV7-6, with 8 bases that match TRBD2. Germline CDR1 is SGHVS and CDR2 is FNYEAQ. The V gene end was trimmed by 4 bases and the J gene end by 2 bases; junction bases not matched to a gene: 11. This CDR3 is 17 amino acids long. The CDR3: CASSYLLAAWDTDTQYF. The DNA for the CDR3 is TGTGCCAGCAGCTACTTACTAGCGGCATGGGACACAGATACGCAGTATTTT.

The chain uses TRBV4-1 and TRBJ2-2; TRBD2 matches at 10 bases. This CDR3 is 16 amino acids long. The V gene's germline CDR1 is MGHRA and CDR2 YSYEKL. J gave up 5 bases and V 2 bases, and 5 bases lay outside the gene matches. CDR3 sequence reads: CASSQLAGVGTGELFF. CDR3 in DNA: TGCGCCAGCAGCCAACTAGCGGGAGTTGGTACCGGGGAGCTGTTTTTT.